A single sample gave rise to the 3 T cell receptor beta chains below, sequenced in a study of cytomegalovirus exposure and HLA in healthy donors. Both 60 Vbeta primers and 13 Jbeta primers went into the PCR. The assay was immunoSEQ multiplex PCR, and TCRdb's table has in-frame clones only and misses some. The sample consists of almost 200,000 clones, 85% of them appearing once. Sequenced input: PBMCs. The receptor source for this set is a woman in her 50s in good health and CMV-seronegative.

This clone came up once. A junction boundary mismatches the germline segment, possibly from a read error. Different DNA sequences within this sample yield the same CDR3. The chain carries TRBV28 and TRBJ2-6, with D perhaps matching TRBD1 (5 bases). Germline CDR1 and CDR2: MDHEN and SYDVKM. CDR3 length: 15 amino acids. Written as DNA, the CDR3 is TGTGCCAGCAGTCAGGGTGGGGCTGGGGCCAACGTCCTAACTTTC. Protein product: CASSQGGAGANVLTF.

The chain joins TRBV9 to TRBJ2-3, with D perhaps TRBD2 (5 bases). Per the germline V gene, CDR1 is SGDLS and CDR2 is YYNGEE. V lost 0 bases and J lost 6, with 8 bases in between. The CDR3 consists of 13 residues. The CDR3 DNA follows: TGTGCCAGCAGCGTAGGCGGGTGGGATACGCAGTATTTT. It is translated as CASSVGGWDTQYF.

This chain uses TRBV28 with TRBJ2-7; 8 bases match TRBD1. This CDR3 is 14 amino acids long. V shed 2 bases and J 7 bases; nucleotides not matched to a gene: 7. The germline CDR1 and CDR2 sequences are MDHEN and SYDVKM. CDR3 region: CASSLSQGAREQYF. CDR3 DNA: TGTGCCAGCAGTTTAAGTCAGGGGGCGAGAGAGCAGTACTTC.